A single sample gave rise to the 18 T cell receptor beta chains below, sequenced in a study of siplizumab effects on memory and regulatory T cells. TCRdb's table, derived via immunoSEQ multiplex PCR, lists solely in-frame clones and lacks some. The data hold about 100,000 clones, with more than 85% observed a single time. Sequencing was carried out using CD4+ T cells sorted from blood. Receptors were obtained from a human donor in good health.

The rearrangement links TRBV27 to TRBJ1-1; TRBD1 might be the D (6 bases). The germline V and J ends were trimmed by 1 base and 1 base, with 28 bases remaining between them. The CDR3 is 21 residues long. The germline CDR1 and CDR2 sequences are MNHEY and SMNVEV (reference sequence). CDR3 in amino acids: CASSLLQGTQVGGRKNTEAFF. CDR3 DNA sequence: TGTGCCAGCAGTTTATTGCAGGGGACCCAGGTGGGGGGGAGAAAGAACACTGAAGCTTTCTTT.

The chain uses TRBV2 and TRBJ2-3; unclear D gene. V shed 4 bases and J shed 9 bases, with 11 bases lying between them. This CDR3 region has 12 residues. Per germline, CDR1 SNHLY and CDR2 FYNNEI. CDR3 in amino acids: CASSGILGTQYF. The CDR3 DNA is TGTGCCAGCAGTGGTATTCTTGGGACGCAGTATTTT.

The genes are TRBV10-3 and TRBJ1-1; D is possibly TRBD1 (5 bases). Per the germline V gene, CDR1 is ENHRY and CDR2 is SYGVKD. The CDR3 extends over 14 amino acids. With 3 bases removed from V and 1 base from J, the gap between germline ends came to 9 bases. The CDR3 protein is CAISDLGPNTEAFF. CDR3 bases: TGTGCCATCAGTGACTTGGGACCGAACACTGAAGCTTTCTTT.

The table lists this clone with a count of one. The J gene is TRBJ1-1, the V gene TRBV7-2; 9 bases match TRBD1. The CDR3 length is 16 residues. Germline V gene sequence: CDR1 SGHTA, CDR2 FQGNSA. With V trimmed by 5 bases and J by 5 bases, 12 bases remained unmatched. The CDR3 protein is CASSPGRGQGGTEAFF. CDR3 DNA: TGTGCCAGCAGCCCAGGGAGGGGACAGGGTGGGACTGAAGCTTTCTTT.

The chain employs TRBV14 and TRBJ2-2; maybe TRBD1 (5 bases). V lost 6 bases and J lost 6, with 26 bases in between. CDR3 size: 18 residues. The germline V gene encodes CDR1 SGHDN and CDR2 FVKESK. The CDR3 DNA sequence: TGTGCCAGCAGTCCCCTCGGCAGGGAATGGCCTCGGTCCGGGGAGCTGTTTTTT. Amino acid sequence: CASSPLGREWPRSGELFF.

The CDR3 region is CASSGIYNSPLHF. CDR3 nucleotides: TGTGCCAGCAGCGGGATCTATAATTCACCCCTCCACTTT. The chain links TRBV25-1 to TRBJ1-6; D unresolved. The germline V gene has CDR1 MGHDK and CDR2 SYGVNS. V was trimmed by 6 bases and J by 3 bases, leaving 6 bases between them. CDR3 length: 13 amino acids.

This clone occurred a few times. The CDR3 is CSAIRVQANTEAFF. The DNA for the CDR3 is TGCAGCGCCATTCGAGTACAGGCGAACACTGAAGCTTTCTTT. The chain uses TRBV29-1 and TRBJ1-1; a possible D gene is TRBD1 (5 bases). With 7 bases removed from V and 1 base from J, the gap between germline ends came to 16 bases. The germline V gene encodes CDR1 SQVTM and CDR2 ANQGSEA. The CDR3 is 14 amino acids. The variable domain in full, completed from reference TRBV29-1 and TRBJ1-1, reads SAVISQKPSRDICQRGTSLTIQCQVDSQVTMMFWYRQQPGQSLTLIATANQGSEATYESGFVIDKFPISRPNLTFSTLTVSNMSPEDSSIYLCSAIRVQANTEAFFGQGTRLTVV.

V usage is TRBV7-3 and J usage is TRBJ1-4; D not certain. V shed 3 bases and J shed 6 bases, with 8 bases lying between them. Germline CDR1 reads SGHTA; CDR2 reads FQGTGA. CDR3 length equals 13 residues. As DNA, the CDR3 is TGTGCCAGCAGCTTGGGCGTAGATGAAAAACTGTTTTTT. It encodes CASSLGVDEKLFF.

This clone appeared a few times. V is TRBV18 and J is TRBJ2-2, with TRBD1 matching over 8 bases. The CDR3 contains 17 residues. Trimming at V came to 3 bases and at J to 4 bases, leaving 10 bases not matched to a gene. The germline gives CDR1 KGHSH, CDR2 LQKENI. The CDR3 DNA follows: TGTGCCAGCTCACCGCGACAGGGGCAGGGTGGCACCGGGGAGCTGTTTTTT. Protein: CASSPRQGQGGTGELFF.

The chain employs TRBV5-4 and TRBJ1-3, with D hard to call. Trimming removed 4 bases from V and 0 bases from J, with 17 bases in between. Germline lookup yields CDR1 SGHNT and CDR2 YYREEE (reference sequence). This CDR3 has 17 residues. The CDR3 protein is CASSRAPTESSGNTIYF. The CDR3 nucleotides read TGTGCCAGCAGCCGTGCACCCACCGAGAGCTCTGGAAACACCATATATTTT.

The chain employs TRBV5-1 and TRBJ1-4, with D perhaps TRBD1 (6 bases). Trimming pared 3 bases from V and 7 bases from J, leaving 13 bases between. CDR3 size: 14 residues. Germline V gives CDR1 SGHRS, CDR2 YFSETQ. CDR3 coding DNA: TGCGCCAGCAGCTACAAGGGGGAGGCTGAAAAACTGTTTTTT. This encodes CASSYKGEAEKLFF.

This clone was seen more than once but under ten times. J is TRBJ2-5 and V is TRBV5-1, with D tentatively TRBD2 (5 bases). V lost 0 bases, J lost 1 base, and 10 bases lay in between. Looked up from germline, CDR1 is SGHRS and CDR2 is YFSETQ. The CDR3 spans 15 residues. The CDR3 region is CASSLEASTQETQYF. The CDR3 nucleotides are TGCGCCAGCAGCTTGGAGGCTAGCACCCAAGAGACCCAGTACTTC.

The gene calls are TRBV5-1 and TRBJ1-3; no firm D call. The CDR3 totals 16 residues. CDR1 is SGHRS, CDR2 YFSETQ, per germline. Trimming shortened V by 0 bases and J by 0 bases, and 10 bases separated the two germline ends. This chain's CDR3 is CASSLAMASSGNTIYF. The DNA of the CDR3 is TGCGCCAGCAGCTTGGCCATGGCCTCCTCTGGAAACACCATATATTTT.

The chain links TRBV7-9 to TRBJ2-7; 7 nucleotides line up with TRBD2. This CDR3 contains 13 residues. With 5 bases clipped from V and 4 bases from J, the junction kept 5 bases outside the gene matches. The germline V gene encodes CDR1 SEHNR and CDR2 FQNEAQ (reference sequence). The CDR3 is CASSPRAGYEQYF. The CDR3 DNA is TGTGCCAGCAGCCCCAGAGCGGGGTACGAGCAGTACTTC.

This clone was seen only once. CDR3 protein: CASSKPPGGRENTEAFF. CDR3 coding DNA: TGTGCCAGCAGCAAGCCACCAGGTGGCAGGGAGAACACTGAAGCTTTCTTT. V gene TRBV5-4 combines with J gene TRBJ1-1; tentative D call: TRBD1 (5 bases). The CDR3 sequence is 17 residues long. The germline gives CDR1 SGHNT, CDR2 YYREEE (reference sequence). Trimming took off 4 bases at V and 1 base at J, with 20 bases between the two ends.

The CDR3 DNA follows: TGTGCCAGCAGCAAACAGGGTTCTGGGGCCAACGTCCTGACTTTC. Residues: CASSKQGSGANVLTF. The chain uses TRBV9 and TRBJ2-6; possibly TRBD1 for D (6 bases). Trimming shortened V by 4 bases and J by 1 base, and 9 bases separated the two germline ends. The CDR3 covers 15 residues. The germline V gene has CDR1 SGDLS and CDR2 YYNGEE.

This clone has a handful of counts. The rearrangement uses TRBV2 and TRBJ2-1; TRBD2 is a possible D gene (6 bases). Germline lookup yields CDR1 SNHLY and CDR2 FYNNEI. The CDR3 covers 13 residues. The V end lost 6 bases, the J end lost 6 bases, and 12 bases lay between the germline ends. The CDR3, as DNA: TGTGCCAGCAGCGGCCGGGACTCCAATGAGCAGTTCTTC. Protein sequence: CASSGRDSNEQFF.

This CDR3 is CASSDRGTAHSYGYTF. Written as DNA, the CDR3 is TGTGCCAGCAGCGATAGGGGGACAGCTCACTCCTATGGCTACACCTTC. V is TRBV7-2 and J is TRBJ1-2; 7 nucleotides align to TRBD1. The J segment lost 4 bases and the V segment lost 5 bases, leaving 13 bases of the junction unmatched. The V gene's germline CDR1 is SGHTA and CDR2 FQGNSA. The CDR3 loop spans 16 amino acids.